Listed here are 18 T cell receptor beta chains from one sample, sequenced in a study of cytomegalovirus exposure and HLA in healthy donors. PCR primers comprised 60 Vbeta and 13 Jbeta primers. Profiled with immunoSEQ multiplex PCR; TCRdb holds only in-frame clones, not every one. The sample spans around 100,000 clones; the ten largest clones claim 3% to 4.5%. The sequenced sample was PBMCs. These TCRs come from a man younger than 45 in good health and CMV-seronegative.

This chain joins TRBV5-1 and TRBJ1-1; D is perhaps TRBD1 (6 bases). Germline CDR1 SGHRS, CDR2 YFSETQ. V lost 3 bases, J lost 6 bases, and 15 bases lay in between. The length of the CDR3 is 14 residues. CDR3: CASSSVPGAAEAFF. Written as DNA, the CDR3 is TGCGCCAGCAGCTCGGTACCAGGGGCGGCTGAAGCTTTCTTT.

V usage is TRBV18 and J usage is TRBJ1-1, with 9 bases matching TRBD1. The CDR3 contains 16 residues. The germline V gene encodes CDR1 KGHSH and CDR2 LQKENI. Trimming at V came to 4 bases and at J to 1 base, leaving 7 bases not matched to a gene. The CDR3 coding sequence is TGTGCCAGCTCACGGGACAGGGTCACTTGGAACACTGAAGCTTTCTTT. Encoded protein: CASSRDRVTWNTEAFF.

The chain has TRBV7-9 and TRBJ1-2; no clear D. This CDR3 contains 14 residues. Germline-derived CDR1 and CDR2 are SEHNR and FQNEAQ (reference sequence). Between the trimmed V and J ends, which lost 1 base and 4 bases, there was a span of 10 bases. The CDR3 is CASSLVEGSYGYTF. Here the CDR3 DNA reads TGTGCCAGCAGCTTAGTGGAGGGTTCCTATGGCTACACCTTC.

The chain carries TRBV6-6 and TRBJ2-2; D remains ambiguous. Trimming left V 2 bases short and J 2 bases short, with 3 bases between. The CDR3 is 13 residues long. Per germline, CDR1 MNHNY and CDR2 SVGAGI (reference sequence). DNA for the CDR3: TGTGCCAGCAGTTACAGCAACACCGGGGAGCTGTTTTTT. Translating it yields CASSYSNTGELFF.

CDR3 loop: CASSLQPAGTEAFF. In DNA form, the CDR3 reads TGTGCCAGCAGCCTACAACCTGCAGGAACTGAAGCTTTCTTT. The chain couples TRBV7-6 to TRBJ1-1, with D uncertain. With 5 bases removed from V and 5 bases from J, the gap between germline ends came to 15 bases. Germline lookup yields CDR1 SGHVS and CDR2 FNYEAQ. The CDR3 has 14 amino acids.

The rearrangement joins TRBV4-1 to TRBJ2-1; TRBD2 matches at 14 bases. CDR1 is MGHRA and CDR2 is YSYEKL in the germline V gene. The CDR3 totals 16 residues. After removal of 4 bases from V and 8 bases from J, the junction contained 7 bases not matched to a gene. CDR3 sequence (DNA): TGCGCCAGCAGCCTGGAGGGGACTAGCGGGGGCCATGAGCAGTTCTTC. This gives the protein CASSLEGTSGGHEQFF.

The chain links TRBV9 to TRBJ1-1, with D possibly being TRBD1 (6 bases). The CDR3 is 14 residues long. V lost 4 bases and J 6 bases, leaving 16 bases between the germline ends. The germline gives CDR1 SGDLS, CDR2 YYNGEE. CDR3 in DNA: TGTGCCAGCAGCCCCCGACAGGTCCCCCCTGAAGCTTTCTTT. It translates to CASSPRQVPPEAFF.

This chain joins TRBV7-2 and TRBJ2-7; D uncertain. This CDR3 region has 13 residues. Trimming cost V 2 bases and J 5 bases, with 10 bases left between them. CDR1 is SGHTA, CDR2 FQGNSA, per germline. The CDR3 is CASSLTRIDEQYF. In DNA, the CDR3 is TGTGCCAGCAGCTTAACCAGGATCGACGAGCAGTACTTC.

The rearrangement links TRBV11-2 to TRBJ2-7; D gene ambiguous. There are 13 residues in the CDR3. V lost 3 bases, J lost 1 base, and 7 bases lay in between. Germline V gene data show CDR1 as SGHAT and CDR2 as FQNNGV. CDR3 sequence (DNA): TGTGCCAGCAGCTTTGTGGAGTCCTACGAGCAGTACTTC. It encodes CASSFVESYEQYF.

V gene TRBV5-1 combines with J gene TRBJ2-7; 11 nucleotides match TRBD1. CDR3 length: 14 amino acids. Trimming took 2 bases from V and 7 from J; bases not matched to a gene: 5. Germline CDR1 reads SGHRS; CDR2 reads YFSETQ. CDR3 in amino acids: CASSFGQGAREQYF. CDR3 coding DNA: TGCGCCAGCAGCTTCGGACAGGGGGCAAGAGAGCAGTACTTC.

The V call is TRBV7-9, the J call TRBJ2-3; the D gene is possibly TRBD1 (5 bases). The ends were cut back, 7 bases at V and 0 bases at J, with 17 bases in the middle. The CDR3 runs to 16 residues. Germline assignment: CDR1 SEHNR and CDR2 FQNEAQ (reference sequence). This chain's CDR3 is CASTIGLDSSTDTQYF. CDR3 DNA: TGTGCCAGCACCATAGGGCTCGACAGCAGCACAGATACGCAGTATTTT.

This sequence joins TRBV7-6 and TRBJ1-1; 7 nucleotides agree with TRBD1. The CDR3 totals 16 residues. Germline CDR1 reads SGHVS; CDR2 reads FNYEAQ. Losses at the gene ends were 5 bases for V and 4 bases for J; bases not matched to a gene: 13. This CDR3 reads CASSTYPRGSGTEAFF. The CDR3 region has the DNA TGTGCCAGCAGCACCTACCCCAGGGGGTCTGGCACTGAAGCTTTCTTT.

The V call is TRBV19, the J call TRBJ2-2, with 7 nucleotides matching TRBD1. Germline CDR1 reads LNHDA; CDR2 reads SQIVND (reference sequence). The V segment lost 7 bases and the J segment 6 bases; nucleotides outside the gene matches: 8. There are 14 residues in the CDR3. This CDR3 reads CASINRGRAGELFF. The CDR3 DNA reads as TGTGCCAGTATAAACAGGGGTAGGGCCGGGGAGCTGTTTTTT.

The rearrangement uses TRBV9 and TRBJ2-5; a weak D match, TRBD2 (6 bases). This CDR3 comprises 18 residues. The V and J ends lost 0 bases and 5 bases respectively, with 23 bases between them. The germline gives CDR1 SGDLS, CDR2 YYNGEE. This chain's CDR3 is CASSVGPGDVTILETQYF. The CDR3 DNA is TGTGCCAGCAGCGTAGGACCGGGGGACGTAACTATCCTTGAGACCCAGTACTTC.

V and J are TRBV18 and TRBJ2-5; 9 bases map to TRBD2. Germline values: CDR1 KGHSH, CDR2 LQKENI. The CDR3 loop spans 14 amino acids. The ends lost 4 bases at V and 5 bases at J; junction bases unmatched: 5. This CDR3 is CASSQAGGSETQYF. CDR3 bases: TGTGCCAGCTCACAAGCGGGGGGTTCTGAGACCCAGTACTTC.

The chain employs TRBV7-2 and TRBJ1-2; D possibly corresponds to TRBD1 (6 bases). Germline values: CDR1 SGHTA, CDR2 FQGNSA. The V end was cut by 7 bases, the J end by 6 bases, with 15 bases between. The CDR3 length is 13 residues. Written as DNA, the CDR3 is TGTGCCAGCAACAGGGTGGGGAGCAATGGCTACACCTTC. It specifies CASNRVGSNGYTF.

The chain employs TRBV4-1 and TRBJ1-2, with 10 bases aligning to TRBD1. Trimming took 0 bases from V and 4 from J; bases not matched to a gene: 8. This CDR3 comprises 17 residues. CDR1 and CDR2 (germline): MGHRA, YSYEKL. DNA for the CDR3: TGCGCCAGCAGCCAAGATCTCCGGGACAGGGGTAGCTATGGCTACACCTTC. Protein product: CASSQDLRDRGSYGYTF.

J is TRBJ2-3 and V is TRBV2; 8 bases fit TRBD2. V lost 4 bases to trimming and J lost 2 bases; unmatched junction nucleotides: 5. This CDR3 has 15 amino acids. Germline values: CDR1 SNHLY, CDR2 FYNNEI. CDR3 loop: CASSGTSGITDTQYF. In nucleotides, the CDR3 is TGTGCCAGCAGTGGAACTAGCGGCATCACAGATACGCAGTATTTT.